Presented here are 11 T cell receptor beta chains from one specimen sequenced in a study of T cells in localized non-small cell lung cancer. Clones were sequenced by immunoSEQ multiplex PCR, and TCRdb holds only the in-frame ones, with some missing. The table includes around 28,000 clones, about 90% detected once. Source: peripheral blood, taken before any cancer treatment. Receptor source: a woman between 18 and 50 years old with stage I lung adenocarcinoma.

The gene calls are TRBV9 and TRBJ2-7; D unclear. The CDR3 loop spans 14 amino acids. Germline V gene data show CDR1 as SGDLS and CDR2 as YYNGEE. V was trimmed by 0 bases and J by 0 bases, leaving 7 bases between them. The CDR3 region is CASSVGATSYEQYF. In DNA form, the CDR3 reads TGTGCCAGCAGCGTAGGGGCCACCTCCTACGAGCAGTACTTC. The whole variable domain, remainder taken from reference TRBV9 and TRBJ2-7, is DSGVTQTPKHLITATGQRVTLRCSPRSGDLSVYWYQQSLDQGLQFLIQYYNGEERAKGNILERFSAQQFPDLHSELNLSSLELGDSALYFCASSVGATSYEQYFGPGTRLTVT.

This chain connects TRBV27 to TRBJ2-7; either TRBD1 or TRBD2 may fit D (5 bases each). CDR1 and CDR2 from the germline V gene are MNHEY and SMNVEV (reference sequence). The germline V and J ends were trimmed by 3 bases and 2 bases, with 14 bases remaining between them. CDR3 length equals 15 residues. CDR3 amino acids: CASSFGAETAYEQYF. CDR3 nucleotides: TGTGCCAGCAGTTTCGGGGCAGAGACCGCCTACGAGCAGTACTTC.

The chain employs TRBV7-2 and TRBJ2-4; D is possibly TRBD1 (5 bases). Germline V gene sequence: CDR1 SGHTA, CDR2 FQGNSA. The CDR3 is made up of 16 amino acids. V was pared by 3 bases and J by 0 bases, with 12 bases between. Here the CDR3 DNA reads TGTGCCAGCAGCTTTTGGGGCAGTCGAGCCAAAAACATTCAGTACTTC. This codes for CASSFWGSRAKNIQYF.

The chain joins TRBV23-1 to TRBJ1-1, with 11 bases lining up with TRBD1. TRBV23-1 carries the ORF label, with uncertain function. CDR3 length: 16 residues. J lost 5 bases, V lost 0 bases, and 5 bases had no gene match. DNA for the CDR3: TGCGCCAGCAGTCAATCCGGGACAGGGGGGTGGACTGAAGCTTTCTTT. It codes for CASSQSGTGGWTEAFF.

CDR3 sequence: CASSPPLTGNTIYF. In DNA, the CDR3 is TGTGCCAGCTCACCACCCCTCACTGGAAACACCATATATTTT. The chain carries TRBV18 and TRBJ1-3; D gene unclear. Trimming left V 0 bases short and J 2 bases short, with 5 bases between. Germline lookup yields CDR1 KGHSH and CDR2 LQKENI. The CDR3 spans 14 residues.

The chain couples TRBV10-3 to TRBJ1-4; 7 bases line up with TRBD1. Trimming cost V 6 bases and J 0 bases; bases outside gene matches: 7. CDR3 length: 16 residues. From germline, CDR1 is ENHRY and CDR2 SYGVKD. CDR3 DNA: TGTGCCATCAGCCCGGGACAGTCTTCAACTAATGAAAAACTGTTTTTT. Its protein is CAISPGQSSTNEKLFF.

The chain combines TRBV5-8 with TRBJ1-1; D gene ambiguous. The CDR3 has 14 residues. The germline V gene encodes CDR1 SGHTS and CDR2 YDEGEE. The germline V and J ends were trimmed by 0 bases and 8 bases, with 14 bases remaining between them. The CDR3 nucleotides are TGTGCCAGCAGCTTGGGCGCAGAACGTAGCGAAGCTTTCTTT. This codes for CASSLGAERSEAFF.

This chain links TRBV28 with TRBJ2-7; D unresolved. Deletions cut 3 bases from V and 0 bases from J, with 9 bases between. The CDR3 has 14 amino acids. The V gene's germline CDR1 is MDHEN and CDR2 SYDVKM. Here the CDR3 reads CASSFARSSYEQYF. The CDR3 DNA is TGTGCCAGCAGTTTCGCGAGGAGCTCCTACGAGCAGTACTTC.

This clone was counted only a few times. The V and J genes are TRBV5-5 and TRBJ2-1, with TRBD1 identical over 11 bases. CDR1 and CDR2 (germline): SGHKS, YYEKEE (reference sequence). Trimming removed 4 bases from V and 5 bases from J; junction bases left unmatched: 5. The CDR3 length is 15 residues. The CDR3 coding sequence is TGTGCCAGCAGCACCCGGGACAGGGGGAACAATGAGCAGTTCTTC. It codes for CASSTRDRGNNEQFF.

This clone is medium-sized (0.01 to 0.1%) by share. The chain uses TRBV4-1 and TRBJ1-2; D gene uncertain. The CDR3 covers 14 residues. Trimming left V 0 bases short and J 4 bases short, with 9 bases between. Germline assignment: CDR1 MGHRA and CDR2 YSYEKL. As DNA, the CDR3 is TGCGCCAGCAGCCAAGATCGGCAGAGCTATGGCTACACCTTC. It yields the protein CASSQDRQSYGYTF.

The chain carries TRBV5-1 and TRBJ2-2, with a weak D call TRBD1 (5 bases). Germline CDR1 is SGHRS and CDR2 is YFSETQ. Trimming removed 4 bases from V and 8 bases from J, with 18 bases in between. The CDR3 has 15 residues. CDR3 sequence (DNA): TGCGCCAGCAGCAATAGATCCAGGGTAAATGGGGAGCTGTTTTTT. Translated, it gives CASSNRSRVNGELFF.